This entry features one T cell receptor (beta chain) sequence. Its antigen remains unidentified. The data belong to a study of T-cell memory formation after mild COVID-19. Study results and caveats: Among clones peaking at day 37 in the second wave, SARS-CoV-2 specificity remained unconfirmed.

TCRdb itself ran the 5' RACE reads through MiXCR, one entry per CDR3 protein. The data show 400,000 or so distinct CDR3 sequences, about 21% seen once. V shed 1 base, J shed 5 bases, and the junction held 7 bases outside the gene matches. This CDR3 contains 16 residues. Germline V CDR1 and CDR2: LGHDT, YNNKEL (reference sequence). The chain employs TRBV3-1 and TRBJ1-2; 10 bases align to TRBD1. The sequenced sample consisted of PBMCs or a T cell subset sorted from them (not recorded which). This receptor was identified in an adult woman who had mild COVID-19 (a few samples of this study predate the infection). Cell type and time point are not known. The CDR3 reads CASSQGRQGAEYGYTF. CDR3 nucleotides: TGTGCCAGCAGCCAAGGGAGACAGGGGGCAGAATATGGCTACACCTTC.